This TCR beta chain was documented in a study of cytomegalovirus exposure and HLA in healthy donors. Study-wide results and caveats: The authors assumed roughly uniform sequencing depth across donors for presence/absence analyses.

A note on this clone: Its antigen remains unknown.

In the PCR, 60 Vbeta and 13 Jbeta primers were used. Sequencing used immunoSEQ multiplex PCR; TCRdb keeps in-frame clones, though not all of them. This sample carries roughly 70,000 clones, almost 85% of them seen once, and the ten largest clones take 1.9%. From germline, CDR1 is MDHEN and CDR2 SYDVKM. The CDR3 has 19 amino acids. V trimming: 5 bases; J trimming: 1 base; junction bases outside the gene matches: 15. The source of this sequence is a man aged 18 to 35 in good health and CMV-seronegative. The specimen was PBMCs. This chain links TRBV28 with TRBJ2-3; 10 bases are shared with TRBD2. Written as DNA, the CDR3 is TGTGCCAGCAGTCAATCGAGCGGGAGGGCCCTCAAAGGCACAGATACGCAGTATTTT. Translation gives CASSQSSGRALKGTDTQYF. Full variable domain (outside the CDR3, taken from reference TRBV28 and TRBJ2-3): DVKVTQSSRYLVKRTGEKVFLECVQDMDHENMFWYRQDPGLGLRLIYFSYDVKMKEKGDIPEGYSVSREKKERFSLILESASTNQTSMYLCASSQSSGRALKGTDTQYFGPGTRLTVL.